This T cell receptor beta chain was observed in a study of cytomegalovirus exposure and HLA in healthy donors. Regarding the study as a whole: Earlier findings revealed that most TCR beta V segments proved productive either about 87% or about 30% of the time. Later on, an analysis tied roughly 17,000 TCR beta sequences to HLA alleles at 0.05 false discovery rate. Later, TCR association rates were found to vary by HLA locus, highest for DRB1 and lowest for HLA-C.

For this clone: The antigen is not known.

Vbeta (60) and Jbeta (13) primers were used in the PCR. Sequenced by immunoSEQ multiplex PCR; TCRdb stores in-frame clones only, minus some. The data hold about 190,000 clones, with about four fifths observed a single time. The sample consisted of PBMCs. The receptor comes from a woman aged 40 to 50 in good health and CMV-seronegative.

CDR3 region: CASSLGQRGVVYEQYF. CDR3 DNA sequence: TGTGCCAGCAGCTTAGGACAGCGGGGTGTTGTCTACGAGCAGTACTTC. The chain uses TRBV11-2 and TRBJ2-7, with 7 nucleotides matching TRBD2. Germline V gives CDR1 SGHAT, CDR2 FQNNGV. This CDR3 has 16 residues. V shed 1 base and J 3 bases; nucleotides not matched to a gene: 9.